Listed below are T cell receptor beta chains from one sample, sequenced in a study of blood T cell repertoires in COVID-19. Repertoires were generated with immunoSEQ multiplex PCR, while TCRdb's copy carries only in-frame clones and drops some. The table records 240,000 or so clones, roughly nine tenths of them present only once. The sequenced material came from peripheral blood. Receptor source: a man in his 60s with acute or convalescent COVID-19. CDR3s include the opening cysteine and the closing phenylalanine or tryptophan. The D gene is left open where the match is weak. Clone size is shown for a subset of rows, as once, few, many or a class of expanded clone.

NA | NA | TRBJ2-2 | TRBV5-4 | CASSRPSGRTGELFF | TGTGCCAGCAGCCGCCCGTCAGGAAGGACCGGGGAGCTGTTTTTT
TRBD2 | NA | TRBJ2-2 | TRBV10-3 | CAIRLAGGGTGELFF | TGTGCCATCAGGCTAGCGGGAGGAGGGACCGGGGAGCTGTTTTTT
TRBD1 | NA | TRBJ2-5 | TRBV3-1/TRBV3-2 | CASSKQGAGETQYF | TGTGCCAGCAGCAAACAGGGGGCCGGGGAGACCCAGTACTTC
NA | NA | TRBJ1-4 | TRBV6-2/TRBV6-3 | CASSPPGEIAGEKLFF | TGTGCCAGCAGCCCCCCCGGAGAGATAGCCGGAGAAAAACTGTTTTTT
TRBD1 | NA | TRBJ1-4 | TRBV30 | CAWRRGQIGEKLFF | TGTGCCTGGAGGAGGGGACAGATAGGTGAAAAACTGTTTTTT
TRBD2 | few | TRBJ2-1 | TRBV4-2 | CASSRETSGPYNEQFF | TGTGCCAGCAGCCGAGAGACTAGCGGTCCCTACAATGAGCAGTTCTTC
NA | NA | TRBJ2-1 | TRBV19 | CAPYPLRGYNEQFF | TGTGCCCCCTATCCGTTAAGGGGCTACAATGAGCAGTTCTTC
TRBD1 | NA | TRBJ1-6 | TRBV2 | CASSRDRGISPLHF | TGTGCCAGCAGTCGGGACAGGGGAATTTCACCCCTCCACTTT
NA | once | TRBJ2-5 | TRBV5-1 | CASSFPGLQETQYF | TGCGCCAGCAGCTTTCCGGGACTGCAAGAGACCCAGTACTTC
NA | NA | TRBJ2-3 | TRBV24-1 | CATRGPSGLSTDTQYF | TGTGCCACCAGGGGGCCGAGCGGGCTAAGCACAGATACGCAGTATTTT
TRBD2 | NA | TRBJ2-3 | TRBV27 | CASSFAGGGGDTQYF | TGTGCCAGCAGTTTTGCGGGAGGGGGGGGAGATACGCAGTATTTT
TRBD2 | NA | TRBJ2-4 | TRBV7-8 | CASSPGLAGVTKNIQYF | TGTGCCAGCAGCCCGGGACTAGCGGGAGTCACCAAAAACATTCAGTACTTC
NA | NA | TRBJ2-7 | TRBV27 | CASSLQGESFYEQYF | TGTGCCAGCAGTCTCCAAGGGGAAAGCTTCTACGAGCAGTACTTC
TRBD2 | NA | TRBJ2-1 | TRBV9 | CASSVQGLAGGRNEQFF | TGTGCCAGCAGCGTACAGGGACTAGCGGGAGGACGCAATGAGCAGTTCTTC
NA | NA | TRBJ1-3 | TRBV7-9 | CASSLGSGAGNTIYF | TGTGCCAGCAGCTTAGGATCAGGGGCTGGAAACACCATATATTTT
NA | NA | TRBJ1-1 | TRBV6-5 | CASSPPTENTEAFF | TGTGCCAGCAGTCCTCCGACAGAGAACACTGAAGCTTTCTTT
TRBD2 | NA | TRBJ2-1 | TRBV5-1 | CASSLVSGRVNEQFF | TGCGCCAGCAGCTTGGTTAGCGGGAGGGTCAATGAGCAGTTCTTC
NA | NA | TRBJ2-7 | TRBV27 | CASKEAPADAYEQYF | TGTGCCAGCAAGGAAGCGCCCGCCGATGCTTACGAGCAGTACTTC
TRBD2 | NA | TRBJ2-2 | TRBV3-1/TRBV3-2 | CASSQLLAGENGELFF | TGTGCCAGCAGCCAGCTACTAGCGGGAGAGAACGGGGAGCTGTTTTTT
NA | NA | TRBJ1-1 | TRBV15 | CATSRAADTEAFF | TGTGCCACCAGCAGAGCGGCGGACACTGAAGCTTTCTTT
NA | NA | TRBJ1-4 | TRBV5-4 | CASSSRDSATNEKLFF | TGTGCCAGCAGCTCCCGGGACTCAGCAACTAATGAAAAACTGTTTTTT
NA | once | TRBJ1-1 | TRBV5-1 | CASSLAGQYTEAFF | TGCGCCAGCAGCTTGGCCGGACAGTACACTGAAGCTTTCTTT
NA | once | TRBJ2-2 | TRBV9 | CASSGVGGGGSATGELFF | TGTGCCAGCAGCGGCGTCGGGGGAGGGGGTTCGGCCACCGGGGAGCTGTTTTTT
TRBD2 | NA | TRBJ2-1 | TRBV25-1 | CASSDDSGRAYEQFF | TGTGCCAGCAGTGACGATAGCGGGAGGGCCTATGAGCAGTTCTTC
NA | few | TRBJ1-2 | TRBV6-1 | CASSERGSLYGYTF | TGTGCCAGCAGTGAAAGGGGCAGCCTCTATGGCTACACCTTC
TRBD1 | NA | TRBJ2-7 | TRBV10-3 | CAISPGTGRMDEQYF | TGTGCCATCAGCCCCGGGACAGGGAGGATGGACGAGCAGTACTTC
NA | NA | TRBJ2-7 | TRBV14 | CASSLRGGQNSYEQYF | TGTGCCAGCAGCCTCCGTGGGGGACAAAACTCCTACGAGCAGTACTTC
NA | NA | TRBJ2-5 | TRBV20-1 | CSAPTGQTQYF | TGCAGTGCCCCCACTGGGCAGACCCAGTACTTC
NA | NA | TRBJ1-2 | TRBV9 | CASSLRGGNYGYTF | TGTGCCAGCAGCCTACGAGGAGGAAACTATGGCTACACCTTC
NA | NA | TRBJ2-1 | TRBV9 | CASSPPLDNEQFF | TGTGCCAGCAGCCCCCCCCTCGACAATGAGCAGTTCTTC
NA | few | TRBJ1-2 | TRBV6-6 | CASSRGANYGYTF | TGTGCCAGCTCACGGGGGGCTAACTATGGCTACACCTTC
NA | NA | TRBJ1-1 | TRBV30 | CAWYSLSNTEAFF | TGTGCCTGGTACAGCCTCTCGAACACTGAAGCTTTCTTT
TRBD1 | NA | TRBJ1-5 | TRBV2 | CASKDQGVQPQHF | TGTGCCAGCAAAGACCAGGGGGTTCAGCCCCAGCATTTT
TRBD2 | NA | TRBJ2-2 | TRBV5-1 | CASSLRLAGETGELFF | TGCGCCAGCAGCTTGCGGCTAGCGGGGGAGACCGGGGAGCTGTTTTTT
TRBD1 | NA | TRBJ1-4 | TRBV5-1 | CASSARTGGGHEKLFF | TGCGCCAGCAGCGCCCGTACAGGGGGAGGCCATGAAAAACTGTTTTTT
NA | NA | TRBJ2-1 | TRBV4-3 | CASSSRDASAYNEQFF | TGCGCCAGCAGCTCGCGGGACGCGTCGGCCTACAATGAGCAGTTCTTC
TRBD1 | NA | TRBJ2-6 | TRBV3-1/TRBV3-2 | CASSQEKEQGERGANVLTF | TGTGCCAGCAGCCAAGAGAAAGAACAGGGGGAGAGAGGGGCCAACGTCCTGACTTTC
NA | NA | TRBJ1-6 | TRBV19 | CATAEQGGYNSPLHF | TGTGCCACCGCAGAACAGGGTGGCTATAATTCACCCCTCCACTTT
TRBD1 | NA | TRBJ1-6 | TRBV18 | CASSSGQGLNSPLHF | TGTGCCAGCTCATCCGGACAGGGGCTGAATTCACCCCTCCACTTT
TRBD1 | NA | TRBJ1-5 | TRBV19 | CASKVEQGANGNQPQHF | TGTGCCAGTAAGGTGGAACAGGGGGCAAATGGCAATCAGCCCCAGCATTTT
NA | few | TRBJ2-5 | TRBV12-3/TRBV12-4 | CASSRGETQYF | TGTGCCAGCAGTCGTGGCGAGACCCAGTACTTC
NA | NA | TRBJ2-1 | TRBV19 | CASSLGPYNEQFF | TGTGCCAGTAGCCTCGGTCCCTACAATGAGCAGTTCTTC
TRBD1 | NA | TRBJ1-6 | TRBV18 | CASSQQGASSPLHF | TGTGCCAGCTCACAACAGGGGGCAAGTTCACCCCTCCACTTT
TRBD1 | few | TRBJ1-1 | TRBV18 | CASSPELTGGSTEAFF | TGTGCCAGCTCACCGGAATTGACAGGGGGGAGCACTGAAGCTTTCTTT
TRBD1 | NA | TRBJ2-5 | TRBV15 | CATSPRQGQKTQYF | TGTGCCACCAGCCCTCGACAGGGGCAGAAGACCCAGTACTTC
NA | NA | TRBJ2-7 | TRBV9 | CASAPLSRGGEQYF | TGTGCCAGCGCTCCCTTGAGCAGGGGTGGCGAGCAGTACTTC
TRBD2 | NA | TRBJ2-7 | TRBV5-6 | CASSSSRDSRGLADYEQYF | TGTGCCAGCAGCTCCAGTAGGGACAGCCGGGGACTAGCGGATTACGAGCAGTACTTC
TRBD1 | few | TRBJ2-7 | TRBV5-1 | CASSPDRGSYEQYF | TGCGCCAGCAGCCCGGACAGGGGCTCCTACGAGCAGTACTTC
NA | NA | TRBJ1-3 | TRBV3-1/TRBV3-2 | CASSLQGAGNTIYF | TGTGCCAGCAGCCTACAGGGTGCAGGAAACACCATATATTTT
TRBD2 | NA | TRBJ2-4 | TRBV5-6 | CASSLVAGDLAKNIQYF | TGTGCCAGCAGCTTGGTAGCGGGGGACCTAGCCAAAAACATTCAGTACTTC
TRBD2 | NA | TRBJ2-1 | TRBV2 | CASRARTSGRGEQFF | TGTGCCAGCAGGGCCAGAACTAGCGGGAGGGGTGAGCAGTTCTTC
NA | NA | TRBJ2-7 | TRBV5-1 | CASSLDGYEQYF | TGCGCCAGCAGCTTGGACGGGTACGAGCAGTACTTC
TRBD1 | few | TRBJ1-2 | TRBV6-6 | CASSPQGLHYGYTF | TGTGCCAGCTCCCCACAGGGGTTGCACTATGGCTACACCTTC
TRBD1 | NA | TRBJ2-6 | TRBV5-1 | CASSWTGARISSGANVLTF | TGCGCCAGCAGCTGGACAGGGGCCCGCATCTCCTCTGGGGCCAACGTCCTGACTTTC
NA | few | TRBJ2-7 | TRBV6-6 | CASSYTYYEQYF | TGTGCCAGCAGTTACACCTACTACGAGCAGTACTTC